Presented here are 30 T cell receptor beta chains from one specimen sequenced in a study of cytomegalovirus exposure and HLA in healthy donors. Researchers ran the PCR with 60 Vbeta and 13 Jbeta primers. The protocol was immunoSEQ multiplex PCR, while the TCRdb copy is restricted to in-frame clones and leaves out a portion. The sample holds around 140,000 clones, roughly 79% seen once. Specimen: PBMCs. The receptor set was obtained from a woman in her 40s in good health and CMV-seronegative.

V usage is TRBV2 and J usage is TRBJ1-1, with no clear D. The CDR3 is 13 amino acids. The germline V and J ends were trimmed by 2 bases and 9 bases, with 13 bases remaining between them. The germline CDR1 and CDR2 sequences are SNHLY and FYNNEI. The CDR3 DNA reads TGTGCCAGCAGTGAACGAGGGATCGTCAAAGCTTTCTTT. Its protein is CASSERGIVKAFF. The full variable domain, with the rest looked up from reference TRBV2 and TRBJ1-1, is EPEVTQTPSHQVTQMGQEVILRCVPISNHLYFYWYRQILGQKVEFLVSFYNNEISEKSEIFDDQFSVERPDGSNFTLKIRSTKLEDSAMYFCASSERGIVKAFFGQGTRLTVV.

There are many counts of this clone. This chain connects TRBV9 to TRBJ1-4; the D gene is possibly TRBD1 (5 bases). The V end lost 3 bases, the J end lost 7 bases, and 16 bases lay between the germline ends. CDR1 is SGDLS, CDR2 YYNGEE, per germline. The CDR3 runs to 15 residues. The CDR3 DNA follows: TGTGCCAGCAGCGAGGGTACCCAGGACACTGAAAAACTGTTTTTT. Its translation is CASSEGTQDTEKLFF.

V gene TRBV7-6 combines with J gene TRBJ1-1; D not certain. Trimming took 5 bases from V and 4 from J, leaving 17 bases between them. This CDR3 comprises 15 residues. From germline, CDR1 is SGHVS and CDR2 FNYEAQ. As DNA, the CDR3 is TGTGCCAGCAGCCGTGACAACGGTCTTGGCACTGAAGCTTTCTTT. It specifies CASSRDNGLGTEAFF.

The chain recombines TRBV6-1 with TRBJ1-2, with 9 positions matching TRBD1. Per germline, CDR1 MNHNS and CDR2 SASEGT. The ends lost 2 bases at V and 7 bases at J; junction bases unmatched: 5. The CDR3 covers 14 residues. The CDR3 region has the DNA TGTGCCAGCAGTGAACACAGGGGGCCCGGTGGCTACACCTTC. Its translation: CASSEHRGPGGYTF.

CDR3 bases: TGTGCCAGTAATGACGTGACGGGGTGGTATGGCTACACCTTC. Residues: CASNDVTGWYGYTF. The rearrangement links TRBV19 to TRBJ1-2; D uncertain. V lost 7 bases and J 5 bases, leaving 17 bases between the germline ends. CDR3 length equals 14 residues. CDR1 and CDR2 from the germline V gene are LNHDA and SQIVND (reference sequence).

CDR3 sequence: CASSLERGSTDTQYF. CDR3 nucleotides: TGTGCCAGCAGCTTGGAGCGGGGGAGCACAGATACGCAGTATTTT. The V call is TRBV5-6, the J call TRBJ2-3, with 8 positions matching TRBD2. After removal of 0 bases from V and 0 bases from J, the junction contained 0 bases not matched to a gene. The germline V gene encodes CDR1 SGHDT and CDR2 YYEEEE. The CDR3 covers 15 residues. The complete variable domain, with remaining parts taken from reference TRBV5-6 and TRBJ2-3, reads DAGVTQSPTHLIKTRGQQVTLRCSPKSGHDTVSWYQQALGQGPQFIFQYYEEEERQRGNFPDRFSGHQFPNYSSELNVNALLLGDSALYLCASSLERGSTDTQYFGPGTRLTVL.

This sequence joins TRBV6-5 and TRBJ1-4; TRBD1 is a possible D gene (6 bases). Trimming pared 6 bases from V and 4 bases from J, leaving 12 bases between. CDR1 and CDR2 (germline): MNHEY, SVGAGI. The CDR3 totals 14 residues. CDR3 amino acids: CASSSGEGNEKLFF. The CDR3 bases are TGTGCCAGCAGCTCAGGGGAGGGTAATGAAAAACTGTTTTTT.

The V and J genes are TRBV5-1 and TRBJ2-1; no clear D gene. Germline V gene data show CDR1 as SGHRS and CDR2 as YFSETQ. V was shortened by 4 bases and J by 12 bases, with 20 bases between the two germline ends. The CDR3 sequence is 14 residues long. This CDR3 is CASSPIGPDTPQFF. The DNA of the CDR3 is TGCGCCAGCAGCCCCATTGGCCCCGACACCCCGCAGTTCTTC.

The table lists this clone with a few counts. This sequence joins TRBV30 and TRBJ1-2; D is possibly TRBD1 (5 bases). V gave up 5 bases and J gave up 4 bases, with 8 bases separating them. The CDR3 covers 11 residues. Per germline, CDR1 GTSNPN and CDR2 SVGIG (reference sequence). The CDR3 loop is CAWQGGYGYTF. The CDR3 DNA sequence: TGTGCCTGGCAGGGAGGCTATGGCTACACCTTC.

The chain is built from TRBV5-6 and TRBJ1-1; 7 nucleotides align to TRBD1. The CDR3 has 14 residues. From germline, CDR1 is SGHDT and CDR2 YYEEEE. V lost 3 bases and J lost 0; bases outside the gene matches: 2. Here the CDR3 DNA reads TGTGCCAGCAGCTCGGGACAGCTGAACACTGAAGCTTTCTTT. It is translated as CASSSGQLNTEAFF.

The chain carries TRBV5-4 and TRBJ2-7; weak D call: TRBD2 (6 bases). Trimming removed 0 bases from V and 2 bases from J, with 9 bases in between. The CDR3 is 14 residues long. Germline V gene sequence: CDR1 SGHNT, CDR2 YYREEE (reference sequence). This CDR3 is CASSLGGKTYEQYF. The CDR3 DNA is TGTGCCAGCAGCTTGGGCGGGAAAACCTACGAGCAGTACTTC.

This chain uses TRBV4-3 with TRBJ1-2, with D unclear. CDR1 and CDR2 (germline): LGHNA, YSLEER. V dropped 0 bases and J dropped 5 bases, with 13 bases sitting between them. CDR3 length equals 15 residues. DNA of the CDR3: TGCGCCAGCAGCCAAGATACTTCCGGGGTTTATGGCTACACCTTC. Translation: CASSQDTSGVYGYTF.

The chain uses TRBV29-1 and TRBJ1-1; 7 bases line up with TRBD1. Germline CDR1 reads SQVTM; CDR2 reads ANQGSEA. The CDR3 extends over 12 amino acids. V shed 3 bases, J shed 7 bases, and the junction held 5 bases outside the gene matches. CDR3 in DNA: TGCAGCGTTGATGTCCAGGGGGGTGAAGCTTTCTTT. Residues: CSVDVQGGEAFF.

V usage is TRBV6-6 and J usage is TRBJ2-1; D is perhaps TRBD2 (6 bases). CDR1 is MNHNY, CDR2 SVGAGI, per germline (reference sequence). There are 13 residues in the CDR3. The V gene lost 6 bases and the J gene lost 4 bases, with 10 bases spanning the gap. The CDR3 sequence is CASRLAAYNEQFF. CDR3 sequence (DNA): TGTGCCAGCAGACTAGCAGCTTACAATGAGCAGTTCTTC.

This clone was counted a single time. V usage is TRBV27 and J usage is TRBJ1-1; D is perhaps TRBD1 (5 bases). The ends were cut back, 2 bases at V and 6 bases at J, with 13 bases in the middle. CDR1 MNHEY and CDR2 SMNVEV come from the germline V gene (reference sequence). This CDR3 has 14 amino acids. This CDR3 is CASSLMGPRAEAFF. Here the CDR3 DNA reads TGTGCCAGCAGTTTAATGGGGCCAAGGGCTGAAGCTTTCTTT.

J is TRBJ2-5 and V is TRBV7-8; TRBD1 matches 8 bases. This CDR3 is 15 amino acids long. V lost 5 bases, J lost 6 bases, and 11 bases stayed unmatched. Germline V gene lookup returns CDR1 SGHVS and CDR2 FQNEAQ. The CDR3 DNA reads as TGTGCCAGCAGCCCAGGAGGACAGGGAGGAAAGACCCAGTACTTC. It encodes CASSPGGQGGKTQYF.

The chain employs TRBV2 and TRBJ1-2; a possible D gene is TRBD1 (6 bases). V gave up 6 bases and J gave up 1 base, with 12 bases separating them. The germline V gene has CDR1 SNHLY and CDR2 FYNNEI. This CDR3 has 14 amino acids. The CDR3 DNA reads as TGTGCCAGCAGCCGGACAGCGCTTAACTATGGCTACACCTTC. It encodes CASSRTALNYGYTF. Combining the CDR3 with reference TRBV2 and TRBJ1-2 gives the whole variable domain EPEVTQTPSHQVTQMGQEVILRCVPISNHLYFYWYRQILGQKVEFLVSFYNNEISEKSEIFDDQFSVERPDGSNFTLKIRSTKLEDSAMYFCASSRTALNYGYTFGSGTRLTVV.

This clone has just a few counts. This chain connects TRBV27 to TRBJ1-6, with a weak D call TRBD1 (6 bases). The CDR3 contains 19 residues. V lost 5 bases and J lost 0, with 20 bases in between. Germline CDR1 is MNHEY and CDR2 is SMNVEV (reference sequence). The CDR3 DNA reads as TGTGCCAGCAGTAAATATTTCCGGACAGTCAGCTCCTATAATTCACCCCTCCACTTT. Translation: CASSKYFRTVSSYNSPLHF.

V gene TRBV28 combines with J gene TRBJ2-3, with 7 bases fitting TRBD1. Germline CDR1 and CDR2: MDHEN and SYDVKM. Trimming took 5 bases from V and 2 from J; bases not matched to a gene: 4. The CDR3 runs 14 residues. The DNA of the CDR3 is TGTGCCAGCAGTGAAGGACAGGACACAGATACGCAGTATTTT. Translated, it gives CASSEGQDTDTQYF.

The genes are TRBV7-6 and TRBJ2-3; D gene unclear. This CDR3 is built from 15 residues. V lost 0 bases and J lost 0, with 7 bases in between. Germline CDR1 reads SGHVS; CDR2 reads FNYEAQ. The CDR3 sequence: CASSLALSSTDTQYF. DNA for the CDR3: TGTGCCAGCAGCTTAGCGTTGAGTAGCACAGATACGCAGTATTTT.

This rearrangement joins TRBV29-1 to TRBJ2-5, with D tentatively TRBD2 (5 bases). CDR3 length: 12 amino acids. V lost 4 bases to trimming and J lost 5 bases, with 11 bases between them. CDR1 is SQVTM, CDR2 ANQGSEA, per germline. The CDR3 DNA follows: TGCAGCGTTGTACGGGAACGGGAGACCCAGTACTTC. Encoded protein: CSVVRERETQYF.

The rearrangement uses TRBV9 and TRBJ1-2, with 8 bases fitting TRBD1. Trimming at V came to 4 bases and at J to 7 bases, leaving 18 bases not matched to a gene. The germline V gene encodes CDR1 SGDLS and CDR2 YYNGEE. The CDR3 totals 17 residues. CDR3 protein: CASSFTYNPPGGIGYTF. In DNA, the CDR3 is TGTGCCAGCAGCTTTACTTACAACCCTCCAGGGGGCATTGGCTACACCTTC. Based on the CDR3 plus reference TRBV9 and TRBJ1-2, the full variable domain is DSGVTQTPKHLITATGQRVTLRCSPRSGDLSVYWYQQSLDQGLQFLIQYYNGEERAKGNILERFSAQQFPDLHSELNLSSLELGDSALYFCASSFTYNPPGGIGYTFGSGTRLTVV.

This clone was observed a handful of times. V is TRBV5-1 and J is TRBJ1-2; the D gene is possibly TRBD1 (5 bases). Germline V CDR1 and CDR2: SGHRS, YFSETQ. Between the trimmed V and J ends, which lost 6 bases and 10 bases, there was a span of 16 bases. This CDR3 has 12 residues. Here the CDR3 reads CASTLNGGDYTF. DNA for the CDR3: TGCGCCAGCACCCTCAACGGGGGGGACTACACCTTC.

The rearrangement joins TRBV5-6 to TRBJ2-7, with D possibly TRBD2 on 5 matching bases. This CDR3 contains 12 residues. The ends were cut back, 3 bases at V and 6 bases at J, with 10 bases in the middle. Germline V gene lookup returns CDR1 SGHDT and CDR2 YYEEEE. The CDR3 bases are TGTGCCAGCAGCTCGGCGGCGGGCGAGCAGTACTTC. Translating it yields CASSSAAGEQYF.

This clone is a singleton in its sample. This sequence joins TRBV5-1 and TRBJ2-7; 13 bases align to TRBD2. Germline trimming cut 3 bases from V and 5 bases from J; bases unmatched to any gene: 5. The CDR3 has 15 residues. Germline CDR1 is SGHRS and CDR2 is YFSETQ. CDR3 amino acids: CASSSQGLAGNEQYF. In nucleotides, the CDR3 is TGCGCCAGCAGCTCCCAGGGACTAGCGGGGAACGAGCAGTACTTC.

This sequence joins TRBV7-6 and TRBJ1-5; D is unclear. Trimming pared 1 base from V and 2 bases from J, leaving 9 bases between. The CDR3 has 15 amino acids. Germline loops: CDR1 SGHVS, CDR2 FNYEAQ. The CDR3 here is CASSLVGGRNQPQHF. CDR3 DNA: TGTGCCAGCAGCTTAGTAGGAGGGCGCAATCAGCCCCAGCATTTT.

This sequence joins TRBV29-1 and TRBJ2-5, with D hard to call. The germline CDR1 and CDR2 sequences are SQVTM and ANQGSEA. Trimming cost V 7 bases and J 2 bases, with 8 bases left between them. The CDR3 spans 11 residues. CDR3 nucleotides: TGCAGCGCCACAGTTCAAGAGACCCAGTACTTC. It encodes CSATVQETQYF. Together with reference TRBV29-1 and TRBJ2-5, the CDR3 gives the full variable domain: SAVISQKPSRDICQRGTSLTIQCQVDSQVTMMFWYRQQPGQSLTLIATANQGSEATYESGFVIDKFPISRPNLTFSTLTVSNMSPEDSSIYLCSATVQETQYFGPGTRLLVL.

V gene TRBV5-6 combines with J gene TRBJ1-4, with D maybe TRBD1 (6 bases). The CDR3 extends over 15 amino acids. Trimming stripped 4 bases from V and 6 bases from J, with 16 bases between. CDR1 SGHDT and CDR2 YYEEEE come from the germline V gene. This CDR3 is CASSPGAEVDEKLFF. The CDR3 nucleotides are TGTGCCAGCAGCCCAGGGGCCGAGGTAGATGAAAAACTGTTTTTT.

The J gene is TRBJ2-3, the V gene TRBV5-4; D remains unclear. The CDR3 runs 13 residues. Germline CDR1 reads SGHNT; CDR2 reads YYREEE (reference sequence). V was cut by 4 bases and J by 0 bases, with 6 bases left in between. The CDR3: CASSLTSTDTQYF. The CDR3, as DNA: TGTGCCAGCAGCCTCACTAGCACAGATACGCAGTATTTT.

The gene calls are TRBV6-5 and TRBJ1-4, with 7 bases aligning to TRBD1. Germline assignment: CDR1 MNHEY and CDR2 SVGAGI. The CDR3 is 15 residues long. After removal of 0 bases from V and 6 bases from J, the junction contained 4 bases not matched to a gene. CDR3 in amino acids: CASSYSLQGDEKLFF. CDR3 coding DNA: TGTGCCAGCAGTTACTCGTTGCAGGGGGATGAAAAACTGTTTTTT.